This T cell receptor beta chain was retrieved from a study of T cells expressing NK-cell markers. For the study at large: Cells sorted as CD3+CD56+NKG2C+, CD3+CD56+NKG2C- and CD3+CD56-NKG2C+ T cells supplied the TCR beta repertoires.

TCRdb reprocessed the 5' RACE reads and keeps a single row for each CDR3 protein, giving no DNA. The sample holds over 150,000 distinct CDR3 sequences. Germline CDR1 and CDR2: SNHLY and FYNNEI. CDR3 length: 12 residues. Sequenced: blood T cells: a sorted CD56 or NKG2C T cell subset, CD4+ or CD8+ T cells, or bulk PBMC T cells (not recorded which). The chain employs TRBV2 and TRBJ1-1; as DNA is missing, the TRBD1 call by TCRdb cannot be tested. This receptor was obtained from a woman in her forties or fifties in good health. The CDR3 protein is CASKTGNTEAFF.